Shown below are 28 T cell receptor beta chains from a single sample sequenced in a study of blood T cell repertoires in COVID-19. The protocol was immunoSEQ multiplex PCR, while the TCRdb copy is restricted to in-frame clones and leaves out a portion. The data show roughly 380,000 clones, 81% seen once. Material for sequencing was peripheral blood. The receptors come from a human donor with acute or convalescent COVID-19. The donor label of this sample is uncertain.

The chain is built from TRBV3-1 (or the pseudogene TRBV3-2) and TRBJ1-2, with TRBD1 as a possible D gene (5 bases). The V gene's germline CDR1 is LGHDT and CDR2 YNNKEL (reference sequence). Trimming cost V 4 bases and J 5 bases, with 17 bases left between them. CDR3 length: 15 residues. CDR3 residues: CASSRKGGVGYGYTF. DNA of the CDR3: TGTGCCAGCAGCCGGAAGGGAGGGGTGGGATATGGCTACACCTTC.

The rearrangement joins TRBV5-4 to TRBJ1-2, with 8 bases identical to TRBD1. The CDR3 consists of 15 residues. Germline CDR1 and CDR2: SGHNT and YYREEE (reference sequence). Trimming removed 4 bases from V and 5 bases from J; junction bases left unmatched: 10. The CDR3 DNA reads as TGTGCCAGCAGCCGGGAGGCCAGGGGGCCTTATGGCTACACCTTC. It encodes CASSREARGPYGYTF.

This chain uses TRBV3-1 (or the pseudogene TRBV3-2) with TRBJ1-4; D may be TRBD1 (5 bases). The CDR3 is 14 residues long. Germline CDR1 is LGHDT and CDR2 is YNNKEL (reference sequence). V was clipped by 1 base and J by 4 bases, with 7 bases between them. The CDR3 loop is CASSQAGGNEKLFF. The CDR3 nucleotides are TGTGCCAGCAGCCAAGCCGGGGGTAATGAAAAACTGTTTTTT.

The chain links TRBV5-5 to TRBJ1-2, with 9 bases fitting TRBD1. The CDR3 extends over 16 amino acids. CDR1 SGHKS and CDR2 YYEKEE come from the germline V gene (reference sequence). V lost 5 bases, J lost 7 bases, and 15 bases stayed unmatched. In nucleotides, the CDR3 is TGTGCCAGCAGGCAGCGCTGGGACAGGGCATTTGGTGGCTACACCTTC. This encodes CASRQRWDRAFGGYTF.

The rearrangement links TRBV18 to TRBJ2-1; 8 positions match TRBD2. CDR1 and CDR2 (germline): KGHSH, LQKENI. The CDR3 has 16 residues. Trimming at V came to 2 bases and at J to 15 bases, leaving 18 bases not matched to a gene. The CDR3 protein is CASSPGSGTRTLASFF. Written as DNA, the CDR3 is TGTGCCAGCTCACCAGGGTCGGGGACTAGAACTTTAGCGTCGTTCTTC.

The J gene is TRBJ2-7, the V gene TRBV4-1, with D possibly TRBD2 on 6 matching bases. Germline V lookup: CDR1 MGHRA, CDR2 YSYEKL. Trimming took 6 bases from V and 5 from J, leaving 14 bases between them. CDR3 length equals 13 residues. As DNA, the CDR3 is TGCGCCAGCAGTCCGGGACTTGTCCACGAGCAGTACTTC. It encodes CASSPGLVHEQYF.

The gene calls are TRBV28 and TRBJ2-1, with a possible D match to TRBD2 (6 bases). The germline V gene encodes CDR1 MDHEN and CDR2 SYDVKM. The CDR3 loop spans 15 amino acids. V lost 5 bases and J lost 2, with 13 bases in between. The CDR3 nucleotides read TGTGCCAGCAGTGTGGGGGGACCAACCTACAATGAGCAGTTCTTC. The encoded protein is CASSVGGPTYNEQFF.

The chain links TRBV5-3 to TRBJ2-7; D unresolved. TRBV5-3 is designated an ORF whose function remains uncertain. V was cut by 4 bases and J by 2 bases, with 4 bases left in between. The CDR3 is 11 residues long. CDR3 nucleotide sequence: TGTGCCAGAAGCCCAACCTACGAGCAGTACTTC. Residues: CARSPTYEQYF.

This chain connects TRBV28 to TRBJ2-1; TRBD1 matches at 10 bases. The CDR3 spans 17 residues. The germline CDR1 and CDR2 sequences are MDHEN and SYDVKM. The V and J ends lost 7 bases and 4 bases, in that order; junction bases with no gene match: 13. In DNA, the CDR3 is TGTGCCAGCAAGGGGACAGGGGCCCGAGGGGCTTACAATGAGCAGTTCTTC. This encodes CASKGTGARGAYNEQFF.

CDR3 nucleotides: TGTGCCAGCAGTTACTCCGGGGTTCAAGAGACCCAGTACTTC. This gives the protein CASSYSGVQETQYF. This chain joins TRBV6-6 and TRBJ2-5, with D perhaps matching TRBD2 (5 bases). The CDR3 has 14 amino acids. Germline V gene lookup returns CDR1 MNHNY and CDR2 SVGAGI (reference sequence). The V end was cut by 0 bases, the J end by 2 bases, with 7 bases between.

The V call is TRBV7-8, the J call TRBJ2-5, with a weak D call TRBD1 (6 bases). V lost 4 bases to trimming and J lost 5 bases, with 17 bases between them. Germline V gene lookup returns CDR1 SGHVS and CDR2 FQNEAQ. The CDR3 extends over 15 amino acids. The CDR3 sequence: CASSWGTNSLETQYF. CDR3 bases: TGTGCCAGCAGCTGGGGGACAAACAGTTTGGAGACCCAGTACTTC.

The chain uses TRBV20-1 and TRBJ2-7; 7 bases are shared with TRBD1. V dropped 4 bases and J dropped 11; count of bases not matched to a gene: 8. The CDR3 spans 11 residues. Per germline, CDR1 DFQATT and CDR2 SNEGSKA (reference sequence). The CDR3 DNA is TGCAGTGCTACTACAGGGACAGAAAAGTACTTC. It codes for CSATTGTEKYF.

The chain is built from TRBV11-3 and TRBJ2-7; the D gene is possibly TRBD1 (6 bases). Trimming left V 4 bases short and J 3 bases short, with 10 bases between. Germline V lookup: CDR1 SGHNT, CDR2 YENEEA. This CDR3 is built from 13 residues. CDR3 region: CASSSGQFYEQYF. CDR3 coding DNA: TGTGCCAGCAGCTCAGGACAGTTCTACGAGCAGTACTTC. Supplemented by reference TRBV11-3 and TRBJ2-7, the full variable domain reads EAGVVQSPRYKIIEKKQPVAFWCNPISGHNTLYWYLQNLGQGPELLIRYENEEAVDDSQLPKDRFSAERLKGVDSTLKIQPAELGDSAVYLCASSSGQFYEQYFGPGTRLTVT.

CDR3 DNA: TGTGCCAGCAGTAGACAGGGAAACAATCAGCCCCAGCATTTT. Translating gives CASSRQGNNQPQHF. The chain carries TRBV6-5 and TRBJ1-5; 7 bases map to TRBD1. The CDR3 extends over 14 amino acids. The J segment lost 3 bases and the V segment lost 5 bases, leaving 4 bases of the junction unmatched. The germline gives CDR1 MNHEY, CDR2 SVGAGI.

J is TRBJ2-3 and V is TRBV9, with TRBD2 matching over 8 bases. The CDR3 totals 14 residues. The V and J ends lost 7 bases and 6 bases, in that order; junction bases with no gene match: 10. Looked up from germline, CDR1 is SGDLS and CDR2 is YYNGEE. The CDR3 nucleotides are TGTGCCAGCGCCGCGGGGGGCCTACCGGATACGCAGTATTTT. As protein: CASAAGGLPDTQYF. The entire variable domain, with the rest obtained from reference TRBV9 and TRBJ2-3, is as follows: DSGVTQTPKHLITATGQRVTLRCSPRSGDLSVYWYQQSLDQGLQFLIQYYNGEERAKGNILERFSAQQFPDLHSELNLSSLELGDSALYFCASAAGGLPDTQYFGPGTRLTVL.

This sequence joins TRBV3-1 (or the pseudogene TRBV3-2) and TRBJ1-1; TRBD1 aligns across 9 bases. Germline loops: CDR1 LGHDT, CDR2 YNNKEL (reference sequence). V lost 3 bases and J lost 1; bases outside the gene matches: 9. The CDR3 is made up of 17 amino acids. The CDR3 nucleotides read TGTGCCAGCAGCCATGGCGACAGGGGGGTTAAGAACACTGAAGCTTTCTTT. Translated: CASSHGDRGVKNTEAFF.

The genes are TRBV6-6 and TRBJ2-1, with a weak D call TRBD2 (5 bases). This CDR3 comprises 13 residues. Trimming pared 4 bases from V and 7 bases from J, leaving 11 bases between. CDR1 is MNHNY, CDR2 SVGAGI, per germline (reference sequence). The CDR3 DNA sequence: TGTGCCAGCAGTTCATCTTCGGGAAATGAGCAGTTCTTC. Protein: CASSSSSGNEQFF.

This chain joins TRBV5-1 and TRBJ1-4, with D perhaps matching TRBD1 (5 bases). Trimming stripped 0 bases from V and 0 bases from J, with 9 bases between. Germline V lookup: CDR1 SGHRS, CDR2 YFSETQ. This CDR3 region has 16 residues. The CDR3 DNA is TGCGCCAGCAGCTTGGACGGACACGCAACTAATGAAAAACTGTTTTTT. Its translation: CASSLDGHATNEKLFF.

The rearrangement uses TRBV18 and TRBJ2-3; 10 bases line up with TRBD2. The ends lost 3 bases at V and 3 bases at J; junction bases unmatched: 3. Germline CDR1 is KGHSH and CDR2 is LQKENI. There are 15 residues in the CDR3. The CDR3 nucleotides are TGTGCCAGCTCACCTCCTAGCGGGAGAACAGATACGCAGTATTTT. Residues: CASSPPSGRTDTQYF.

This chain connects TRBV18 to TRBJ1-1; no firm D call. The length of the CDR3 is 16 residues. CDR1 and CDR2 from the germline V gene are KGHSH and LQKENI. V dropped 2 bases and J dropped 3 bases, with 16 bases sitting between them. CDR3 loop: CASSPRVGVGHTEAFF. CDR3 DNA: TGTGCCAGCTCACCAAGAGTCGGGGTTGGGCACACTGAAGCTTTCTTT. The whole variable domain, remainder taken from reference TRBV18 and TRBJ1-1, is NAGVMQNPRHLVRRRGQEARLRCSPMKGHSHVYWYRQLPEEGLKFMVYLQKENIIDESGMPKERFSAEFPKEGPSILRIQQVVRGDSAAYFCASSPRVGVGHTEAFFGQGTRLTVV.

The V call is TRBV7-9, the J call TRBJ1-1, with TRBD1 as a possible D gene (6 bases). The V gene lost 1 base and the J gene lost 10 bases, with 16 bases spanning the gap. The CDR3 is made up of 14 amino acids. The germline V gene has CDR1 SEHNR and CDR2 FQNEAQ (reference sequence). The CDR3 reads CASSLEAVVRGAFF. Here the CDR3 DNA reads TGTGCCAGCAGCTTAGAGGCCGTTGTCAGGGGAGCTTTCTTT.

The chain joins TRBV3-1 (or the pseudogene TRBV3-2) to TRBJ1-2; D uncertain. The CDR3 sequence is 14 residues long. V lost 8 bases to trimming and J lost 4 bases, with 17 bases between them. Germline values: CDR1 LGHDT, CDR2 YNNKEL (reference sequence). CDR3 sequence: CASRGGGRVYGYTF. Written as DNA, the CDR3 is TGTGCCAGCCGGGGAGGAGGGAGGGTCTATGGCTACACCTTC.

The V gene is TRBV6-1, the J gene TRBJ2-1, with 8 nucleotides matching TRBD2. The CDR3 sequence is 17 residues long. Germline V gene sequence: CDR1 MNHNS, CDR2 SASEGT. The V segment lost 1 base and the J segment 0 bases; nucleotides outside the gene matches: 5. The CDR3 sequence is CASSEGLLAGSYNEQFF. DNA for the CDR3: TGTGCCAGCAGTGAAGGCCTCCTAGCGGGCTCCTACAATGAGCAGTTCTTC.

The rearrangement joins TRBV7-9 to TRBJ1-5; D might be TRBD1 (5 bases). Germline CDR1 and CDR2: SEHNR and FQNEAQ (reference sequence). This CDR3 is built from 15 residues. Between the trimmed V and J ends, which lost 2 bases and 1 base, there was a span of 9 bases. Here the CDR3 DNA reads TGTGCCAGCAGCTTAACGACAGCAAGCAATCAGCCCCAGCATTTT. Translated: CASSLTTASNQPQHF.

This chain links TRBV11-2 with TRBJ1-1, with TRBD1 matching 10 bases. In germline, CDR1 is SGHAT, CDR2 FQNNGV. V shed 3 bases and J 5 bases; nucleotides not matched to a gene: 3. This CDR3 is built from 14 residues. DNA for the CDR3: TGTGCCAGCAGCTTGTGGACAGGGGGAACTGAAGCTTTCTTT. Its protein product is CASSLWTGGTEAFF.

This clone has just a few counts. This chain uses TRBV5-1 with TRBJ1-1; D gene uncertain. The CDR3 runs to 11 residues. Germline V CDR1 and CDR2: SGHRS, YFSETQ. Trimming cost V 8 bases and J 5 bases, with 10 bases left between them. CDR3 nucleotide sequence: TGCGCCAGTCAGTCCGGGACTGAAGCTTTCTTT. Protein: CASQSGTEAFF.

This clone has a handful of counts. The CDR3 sequence: CASSLAQGQYF. For the CDR3, the DNA is TGTGCCAGCAGTTTAGCCCAGGGTCAGTACTTC. The chain links TRBV12-3 or TRBV12-4 to TRBJ2-5; the D gene is possibly TRBD1 (5 bases). V gave up 0 bases and J gave up 11 bases, with 7 bases separating them. The CDR3 consists of 11 residues.

This rearrangement joins TRBV28 to TRBJ2-1; D remains unclear. With 5 bases removed from V and 10 bases from J, the gap between germline ends came to 12 bases. CDR3 length: 12 residues. Germline V gene lookup returns CDR1 MDHEN and CDR2 SYDVKM. The CDR3 nucleotides read TGTGCCAGCAGTCCTTCTAGGTCCGAGCAGTTCTTC. Its translation: CASSPSRSEQFF. Filled out from reference TRBV28 and TRBJ2-1, the complete variable domain reads DVKVTQSSRYLVKRTGEKVFLECVQDMDHENMFWYRQDPGLGLRLIYFSYDVKMKEKGDIPEGYSVSREKKERFSLILESASTNQTSMYLCASSPSRSEQFFGPGTRLTVL.